This TCR beta chain was observed in a study of T cell clonality in common variable immunodeficiency. This clone was recorded many times. What it binds is not known. The sequenced fragment ends 3 residues before the CDR3 boundary, so the rest is inferred from the germline J gene. Trimming cost V 5 bases and J 4 bases; bases outside gene matches: 4. This CDR3 region has 14 residues. Germline V gene data show CDR1 as SNHLY and CDR2 as FYNNEI. Donors gave roughly 4.5 to 8.5 ml heparinized peripheral whole blood. Data came from immunoSEQ multiplex PCR; TCRdb stores just in-frame clones and leaves some out. Listed here are 35,000 to 50,000 clones without any singletons, the top ten holding about 0.7%. Findings and caveats of the study: In common variable immunodeficiency, TCR beta chains reportedly carried fewer deletions and N-nucleotide insertions. Compared with healthy controls, CVID subjects showed increased TCRbeta clonality, mostly in about a third.

The TCR originated in a person aged 18 to 75 in good health. The specimen was peripheral blood mononuclear cells. V and J are TRBV2 and TRBJ1-5, with 8 bases identical to TRBD1. The DNA read from the CDR3 is TGTGCCAGCAGTCCCGGACAGGGAAATCAGCCC. It encodes CASSPGQGNQP. From start to end, the CDR3 is CASSPGQGNQPQHF.